The clone carrying this T cell receptor beta chain has a single count. The target antigen is unknown. This entry belongs to a study of cytomegalovirus exposure and HLA in healthy donors. The overall study: Researchers found that approximately 77% of 398 genotyped donors fell within the Caucasian-associated ancestry cluster. Study findings and constraints: It is likely that the observed cluster of highly shared sequence variants was a sequencing artifact.

It was with 60 Vbeta and 13 Jbeta primers that the PCR ran. The protocol was immunoSEQ multiplex PCR, while the TCRdb copy is restricted to in-frame clones and leaves out a portion. The repertoire holds roughly 200,000 clones, with 70% to 75% as singletons. The specimen was PBMCs. This TCR derives from a male donor in good health and CMV-seronegative.

The CDR3 loop reads CASLLPGYTEAFF. CDR3 DNA sequence: TGTGCCAGCCTTTTGCCAGGGTACACTGAAGCTTTCTTT. This chain links TRBV28 with TRBJ1-1; a possible D gene is TRBD1 (5 bases). CDR1 and CDR2 (germline): MDHEN, SYDVKM. V was trimmed by 8 bases and J by 3 bases, leaving 13 bases between them. The CDR3 covers 13 residues.